The clone carrying this T cell receptor (beta chain) was detected a few times. A single record per CDR3 protein comes from TCRdb applying MiXCR to the 5' RACE reads. The data contain a few hundred thousand distinct CDR3 sequences, roughly 18% of them singletons. This sample stems from a study of T-cell memory formation after mild COVID-19. Germline lookup yields CDR1 MNHEY and CDR2 SMNVEV (reference sequence). The CDR3 contains 14 residues. V lost 6 bases and J lost 2; bases outside the gene matches: 3. V and J are TRBV27 and TRBJ2-7; 11 bases align to TRBD2. The receptor comes from a man between 18 and 35 years old who had mild COVID-19 (a few samples of this study predate the infection). Cell type and time point are not known. The sample comprised PBMCs or a T cell subset sorted from them (not recorded which). The CDR3 coding sequence is TGTGCCAGCAGAGCGGGACTAGCGGCCTACGAGCAGTACTTC. It translates to CASRAGLAAYEQYF.